The source of this T cell receptor (beta chain) is a study of T-cell reconstitution after alpha-beta-depleted transplantation in children. During its preparation, the TCRbeta library received unique molecular identifiers. TCRdb passed the PCR reads through MiXCR, listing each CDR3 protein once. This table holds approximately 640,000 distinct CDR3 sequences, over 15% found once. V was clipped by 4 bases and J by 6 bases; unmatched bases: 17. CDR1 and CDR2 (germline): DFQATT, SNEGSKA (reference sequence). The CDR3 totals 17 residues. This clonotype was recorded at least ten times. The sequence was collected from a human donor who donated a stem cell graft to a child with acute myeloid leukemia. V and J are TRBV20-1 and TRBJ2-7, with 11 bases lining up with TRBD2. The source material was PBMCs from the stem cell graft donor, sampled from the stem cell graft. CDR3 protein: CSANRALAGGLVREQYF. CDR3 in DNA: TGCAGTGCTAACAGGGCCCTAGCGGGGGGCCTCGTACGCGAGCAGTACTTC.